This TCR beta chain was sequenced in a study of shared clonotypes between healthy human individuals. Genomic DNA of each subset was evenly split across several immunoSEQ plates. Only in-frame clones appear in the TCRdb table, and some are missing; sequencing was by immunoSEQ multiplex PCR. This sample has over a million clones, with 78% found just once. Trimming stripped 4 bases from V and 2 bases from J, with 3 bases between. This CDR3 has 12 amino acids. Germline lookup yields CDR1 SGHNT and CDR2 YENEEA. The study, taken as a whole, reports: Represented diversity, genetic and exposure-history alike, was limited by few donors. Sorted-subset samples were not fully sequenced, rarefaction indicated.

Comments on this clone: The antigen is not known. The same CDR3 also results from other DNA sequences found in this sample.

The sample was memory CD4+ T cells from PBMCs. Noted subset: CD45RA-negative fraction. This TCR derives from a man younger than 35 in good health. Some clones in this sample may be carry-over from other donors' samples. The chain is built from TRBV11-3 and TRBJ2-1; no clear D. Here the CDR3 reads CASSSPYNEQFF. The CDR3 DNA is TGTGCCAGCAGCTCCCCCTACAATGAGCAGTTCTTC.